This record looks at one T cell receptor (beta chain) sequence and its context. The antigen is undetermined. Looked up from germline, CDR1 is KGHSH and CDR2 is LQKENI. The CDR3 length is 13 residues. Trimming took off 2 bases at V and 7 bases at J, with 6 bases between the two ends. This entry belongs to a study of T cell responses to AZD1222 COVID-19 vaccine. Study-wide findings and caveats: Dominant CD4 TCR responses targeted spike regions 160-218 and 743-854. An increase in Spike-specific TCR breadth and depth was observed after two AZD1222 doses. Repertoires were sampled only after the peak T cell response. Donors skewed white British and female; clonal diversity was possibly underestimated.

Sequencing used immunoSEQ multiplex PCR; TCRdb keeps in-frame clones, though not all of them. The table shows 75,000 to 90,000 clones, with approximately 90% occurring only once. This specimen was peripheral blood, taken 28 days after the second AZD1222 dose. The chain couples TRBV18 to TRBJ1-6, with a weak D call TRBD1 (5 bases). This TCR derives from an adult who received the AZD1222 COVID-19 vaccine. The CDR3 region has the DNA TGTGCCAGCTCACCAGGGGGGAATTCACCCCTCCACTTT. Its translation is CASSPGGNSPLHF.